The 18 T cell receptor beta chains in this list originate from one sample, sequenced in a study of cytomegalovirus exposure and HLA in healthy donors. 60 Vbeta and 13 Jbeta primers were used in PCR. Profiled with immunoSEQ multiplex PCR; TCRdb holds only in-frame clones, not every one. The sample lists 200,000 to 300,000 clones; about four fifths were seen once. Sequences were obtained from PBMCs. Receptors were obtained from a woman between 40 and 50 years old in good health and CMV-seropositive.

CDR3: CASSPNRGGDSEAFF. The CDR3 DNA follows: TGTGCCAGCAGCCCAAATAGGGGAGGAGACTCTGAAGCTTTCTTT. V usage is TRBV7-2 and J usage is TRBJ1-1; tentative D call: TRBD1 (5 bases). In germline, CDR1 is SGHTA, CDR2 FQGNSA. CDR3 length equals 15 residues. V shed 5 bases and J shed 6 bases, with 19 bases lying between them.

Regarding this clone: The CDR3 does not close with the conserved phenylalanine or tryptophan, likely indicating a read error. The chain has TRBV19 and TRBJ1-2; 10 bases are a match to TRBD1. CDR1 LNHDA and CDR2 SQIVND come from the germline V gene (reference sequence). The CDR3 totals 15 residues. V dropped 3 bases and J dropped 2; count of bases not matched to a gene: 3. CDR3 bases: TGTGCCAGTAGTATCGTGGACAGGGGGAACTATGGCTACACCCTC. This codes for CASSIVDRGNYGYTL.

V is TRBV5-8 and J is TRBJ2-1; 13 positions agree with TRBD2. This CDR3 spans 15 amino acids. Germline V gene data show CDR1 as SGHTS and CDR2 as YDEGEE. J gave up 4 bases and V 4 bases, and 2 bases lay outside the gene matches. CDR3 residues: CASSRTSGSYNEQFF. As DNA, the CDR3 is TGTGCCAGCAGCAGGACTAGCGGGAGTTACAATGAGCAGTTCTTC.

This rearrangement joins TRBV19 to TRBJ2-3; 9 nucleotides match TRBD2. The CDR3 extends over 16 amino acids. From germline, CDR1 is LNHDA and CDR2 SQIVND (reference sequence). Trimming cost V 4 bases and J 6 bases; bases outside gene matches: 11. Here the CDR3 reads CASSTRSSGGVDTQYF. CDR3 coding DNA: TGTGCCAGTAGTACCCGGAGTAGCGGGGGAGTGGATACGCAGTATTTT. The whole variable domain, remainder taken from reference TRBV19 and TRBJ2-3, is DGGITQSPKYLFRKEGQNVTLSCEQNLNHDAMYWYRQDPGQGLRLIYYSQIVNDFQKGDIAEGYSVSREKKESFPLTVTSAQKNPTAFYLCASSTRSSGGVDTQYFGPGTRLTVL.

The chain recombines TRBV4-2 with TRBJ2-5; D remains unclear. The CDR3 has 13 amino acids. CDR1 is LGHNA, CDR2 YNFKEQ, per germline. V was shortened by 1 base and J by 3 bases, with 6 bases between the two germline ends. CDR3 coding DNA: TGTGCCAGCAGCCAAGCGGAGAAAGAGACCCAGTACTTC. Its protein is CASSQAEKETQYF.

In nucleotides, the CDR3 is TGTGCCAGCAGCCCCGGGGGAGCCTACGAGCAGTACTTC. Its protein product is CASSPGGAYEQYF. The chain links TRBV5-5 to TRBJ2-7; TRBD2 is a possible D gene (6 bases). This CDR3 has 13 amino acids. Trimming cost V 4 bases and J 2 bases, with 10 bases left between them. Looked up from germline, CDR1 is SGHKS and CDR2 is YYEKEE (reference sequence).

This clone was detected only once. The chain carries TRBV5-4 and TRBJ2-7; 8 nucleotides align to TRBD2. The J segment lost 0 bases and the V segment lost 3 bases, leaving 5 bases of the junction unmatched. The CDR3 loop spans 15 amino acids. Looked up from germline, CDR1 is SGHNT and CDR2 is YYREEE (reference sequence). This CDR3 reads CASSSRLASSYEQYF. For the CDR3, the DNA is TGTGCCAGCAGCTCTCGACTAGCGTCCTCCTACGAGCAGTACTTC.

CDR3 loop: CASSQVASPGQTYEQYF. In DNA, the CDR3 is TGCGCCAGCAGCCAAGTAGCGAGTCCGGGACAGACCTACGAGCAGTACTTC. The V gene is TRBV4-1, the J gene TRBJ2-7, with 7 bases lining up with TRBD1. Germline assignment: CDR1 MGHRA and CDR2 YSYEKL. With 1 base clipped from V and 2 bases from J, the junction kept 11 bases outside the gene matches. The CDR3 totals 17 residues.

The gene calls are TRBV7-3 and TRBJ2-1, with TRBD2 identical over 11 bases. The J segment lost 7 bases and the V segment lost 6 bases, leaving 8 bases of the junction unmatched. The CDR3 totals 15 residues. The germline V gene encodes CDR1 SGHTA and CDR2 FQGTGA. CDR3 protein: CASSSIAGGLNEQFF. As DNA, the CDR3 is TGTGCCAGCAGTTCTATAGCGGGGGGGCTTAATGAGCAGTTCTTC.

As concerns this clone: An end of the junction differs from the germline gene, which may be a read error. This chain connects TRBV7-9 to TRBJ1-1; tentative D call: TRBD1 (6 bases). The CDR3 spans 14 residues. Germline V gene data show CDR1 as SEHNR and CDR2 as FQNEAQ (reference sequence). CDR3 amino acids: CSSSPGAGNTEAFF. In DNA form, the CDR3 reads TGTTCCAGCAGCCCAGGGGCAGGAAACACTGAAGCTTTCTTT.

V and J are TRBV5-1 and TRBJ2-7; D is perhaps TRBD1 (5 bases). V gave up 0 bases and J gave up 6 bases, with 7 bases separating them. The CDR3 length is 12 residues. Germline V gene sequence: CDR1 SGHRS, CDR2 YFSETQ. The CDR3 coding sequence is TGCGCCAGCAGCTTGGTAGGGGTCGAGCAGTACTTC. Its protein product is CASSLVGVEQYF.

The chain carries TRBV7-9 and TRBJ2-3; 11 nucleotides line up with TRBD2. Per the germline V gene, CDR1 is SEHNR and CDR2 is FQNEAQ (reference sequence). The CDR3 has 15 residues. V was clipped by 5 bases and J by 2 bases; unmatched bases: 3. CDR3 DNA sequence: TGTGCCAGCAGCCGTAGCGGGAGGGCCACAGATACGCAGTATTTT. Its protein product is CASSRSGRATDTQYF.

The J gene is TRBJ1-1, the V gene TRBV15, with 10 bases that match TRBD1. V dropped 9 bases and J dropped 2; count of bases not matched to a gene: 9. This CDR3 comprises 15 residues. Germline loops: CDR1 LNHNV, CDR2 YYDKDF (reference sequence). CDR3 loop: CATRGDRGGNTEAFF. The CDR3 DNA reads as TGTGCCACAAGGGGGGACAGGGGAGGAAACACTGAAGCTTTCTTT.

This chain uses TRBV6-5 with TRBJ1-5; 10 bases line up with TRBD1. The CDR3 is made up of 15 amino acids. CDR1 and CDR2 from the germline V gene are MNHEY and SVGAGI. Trimming took 5 bases from V and 6 from J; bases not matched to a gene: 7. Written as DNA, the CDR3 is TGTGCCAGCAGTGGCTACGGGACAGGGGTTCAGCCCCAGCATTTT. Protein sequence: CASSGYGTGVQPQHF.

In the case of this clone: Distinct nucleotide sequences in the sample also encode this CDR3. The chain recombines TRBV30 with TRBJ2-7; 10 nucleotides line up with TRBD1. This CDR3 contains 13 residues. Germline V gene data show CDR1 as GTSNPN and CDR2 as SVGIG (reference sequence). The junction had 2 bases not matched to a gene; V was cut back by 5 bases and J by 1 base. The CDR3 DNA follows: TGTGCCTGGCGGACAGGGGGTTCCTACGAGCAGTACTTC. It codes for CAWRTGGSYEQYF.

This clone appeared a few times. CDR3 sequence reads: CASSQGLASEQFF. CDR3 sequence (DNA): TGTGCCAGCAGCCAAGGACTAGCTTCTGAGCAGTTCTTC. The J gene is TRBJ2-1, the V gene TRBV14; TRBD2 matches 7 bases. CDR1 and CDR2 from the germline V gene are SGHDN and FVKESK. The CDR3 is 13 amino acids. The V gene end was trimmed by 1 base and the J gene end by 9 bases; junction bases not matched to a gene: 3.

The rearrangement uses TRBV14 and TRBJ2-1; D gene uncertain. Trimming cost V 0 bases and J 1 base, with 7 bases left between them. The CDR3 is 15 amino acids. The V gene's germline CDR1 is SGHDN and CDR2 FVKESK. The CDR3 spells CASSQDYSSYNEQFF. CDR3 sequence (DNA): TGTGCCAGCAGCCAAGATTATTCTTCCTACAATGAGCAGTTCTTC.

In DNA form, the CDR3 reads TGTGCCAGCAGGGGGGGACCGGACGTCTACACCTTC. It yields the protein CASRGGPDVYTF. The rearrangement joins TRBV9 to TRBJ1-2; TRBD1 is a possible D gene (5 bases). Trimming took 5 bases from V and 10 from J, leaving 15 bases between them. CDR3 length: 12 amino acids. From germline, CDR1 is SGDLS and CDR2 YYNGEE.